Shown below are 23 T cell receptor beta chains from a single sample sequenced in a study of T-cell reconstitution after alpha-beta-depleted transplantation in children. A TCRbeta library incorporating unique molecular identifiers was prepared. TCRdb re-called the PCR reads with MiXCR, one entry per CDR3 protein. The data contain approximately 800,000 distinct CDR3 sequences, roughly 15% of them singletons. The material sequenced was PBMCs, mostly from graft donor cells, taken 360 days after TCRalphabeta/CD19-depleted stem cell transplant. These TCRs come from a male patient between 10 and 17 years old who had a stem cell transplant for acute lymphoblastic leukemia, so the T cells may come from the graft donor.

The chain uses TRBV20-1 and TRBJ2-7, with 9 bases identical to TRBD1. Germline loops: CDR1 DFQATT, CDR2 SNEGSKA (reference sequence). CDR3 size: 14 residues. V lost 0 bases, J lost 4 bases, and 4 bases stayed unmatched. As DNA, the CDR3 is TGCAGTGCTAGAGATAAGGACAGGGGTTACGAGCAGTACTTC. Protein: CSARDKDRGYEQYF.

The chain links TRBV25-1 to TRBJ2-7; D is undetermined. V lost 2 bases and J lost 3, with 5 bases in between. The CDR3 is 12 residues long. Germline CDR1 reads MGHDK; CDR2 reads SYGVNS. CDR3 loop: CASSEGVYEQYF. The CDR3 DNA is TGTGCCAGCAGTGAAGGGGTCTACGAGCAGTACTTC.

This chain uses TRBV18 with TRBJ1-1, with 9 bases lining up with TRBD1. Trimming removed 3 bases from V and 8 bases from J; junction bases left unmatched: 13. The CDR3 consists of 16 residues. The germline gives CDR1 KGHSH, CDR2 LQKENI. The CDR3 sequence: CASSPFTGGARTEAFF. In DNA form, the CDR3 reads TGTGCCAGCTCACCTTTTACAGGGGGCGCAAGGACCGAAGCTTTCTTT. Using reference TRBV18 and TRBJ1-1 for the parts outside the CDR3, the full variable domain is NAGVMQNPRHLVRRRGQEARLRCSPMKGHSHVYWYRQLPEEGLKFMVYLQKENIIDESGMPKERFSAEFPKEGPSILRIQQVVRGDSAAYFCASSPFTGGARTEAFFGQGTRLTVV.

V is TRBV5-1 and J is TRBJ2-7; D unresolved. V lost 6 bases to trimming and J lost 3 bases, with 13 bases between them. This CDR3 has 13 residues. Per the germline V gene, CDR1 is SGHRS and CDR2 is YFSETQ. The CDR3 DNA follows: TGCGCCAGCACCGAAGAACTCAGCTACGAGCAGTACTTC. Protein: CASTEELSYEQYF.

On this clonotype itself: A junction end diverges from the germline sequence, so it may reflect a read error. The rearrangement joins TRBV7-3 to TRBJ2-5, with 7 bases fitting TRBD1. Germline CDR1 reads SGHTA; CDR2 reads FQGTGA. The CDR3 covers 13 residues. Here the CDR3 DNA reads TGTACCAGCGGCCGGGACAGTCAAGAGACCCAGTACTTC. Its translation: CTSGRDSQETQYF.

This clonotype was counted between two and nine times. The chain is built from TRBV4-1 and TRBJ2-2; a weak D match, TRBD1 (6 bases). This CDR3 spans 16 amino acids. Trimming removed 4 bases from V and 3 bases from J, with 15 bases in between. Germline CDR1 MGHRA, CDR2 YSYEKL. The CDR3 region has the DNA TGCGCCAGCAGCCCCCACCCCCGGACAGACACCGGGGAGCTGTTTTTT. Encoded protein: CASSPHPRTDTGELFF.

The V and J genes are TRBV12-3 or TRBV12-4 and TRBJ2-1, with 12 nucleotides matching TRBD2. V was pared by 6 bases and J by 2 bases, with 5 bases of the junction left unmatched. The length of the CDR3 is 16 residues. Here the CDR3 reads CASRKLAGGPYNEQFF. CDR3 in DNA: TGTGCCAGCAGGAAACTAGCGGGGGGACCCTACAATGAGCAGTTCTTC.

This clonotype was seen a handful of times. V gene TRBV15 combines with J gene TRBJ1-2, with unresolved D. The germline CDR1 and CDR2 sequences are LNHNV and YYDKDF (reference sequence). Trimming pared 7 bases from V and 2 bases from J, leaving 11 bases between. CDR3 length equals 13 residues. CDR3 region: CATKMSRNYGYTF. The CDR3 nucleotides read TGTGCCACCAAGATGAGCAGGAACTATGGCTACACCTTC.

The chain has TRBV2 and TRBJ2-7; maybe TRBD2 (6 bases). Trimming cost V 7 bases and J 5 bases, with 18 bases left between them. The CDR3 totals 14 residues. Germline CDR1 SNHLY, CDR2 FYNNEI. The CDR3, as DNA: TGTGCCAGCAACGCCGATGGCGGGATCGACGAGCAGTACTTC. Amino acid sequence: CASNADGGIDEQYF.

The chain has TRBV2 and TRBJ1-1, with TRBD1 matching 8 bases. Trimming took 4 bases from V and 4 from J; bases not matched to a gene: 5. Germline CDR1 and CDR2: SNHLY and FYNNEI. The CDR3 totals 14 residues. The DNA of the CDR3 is TGTGCCAGCAGTGTCCAGGGGGCGAGCACTGAAGCTTTCTTT. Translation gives CASSVQGASTEAFF.

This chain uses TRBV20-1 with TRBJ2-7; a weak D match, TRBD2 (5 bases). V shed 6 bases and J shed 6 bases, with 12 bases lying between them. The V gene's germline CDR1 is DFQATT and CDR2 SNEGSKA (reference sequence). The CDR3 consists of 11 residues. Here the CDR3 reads CSAPLAGEQYF. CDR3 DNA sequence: TGCAGTGCCCCGCTTGCGGGCGAGCAGTACTTC.

The CDR3 DNA is TGTGCCTGGAGTGTATTTGGGGAGCTGTTTTTT. It codes for CAWSVFGELFF. The chain is built from TRBV30 and TRBJ2-2; D gene ambiguous. The length of the CDR3 is 11 residues. Trimming removed 0 bases at V and 8 bases at J, with 4 bases between. Germline assignment: CDR1 GTSNPN and CDR2 SVGIG (reference sequence).

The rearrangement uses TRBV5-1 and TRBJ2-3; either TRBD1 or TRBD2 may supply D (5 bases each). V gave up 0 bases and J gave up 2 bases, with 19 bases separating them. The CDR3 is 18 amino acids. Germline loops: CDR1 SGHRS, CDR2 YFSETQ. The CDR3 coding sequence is TGCGCCAGCAGCTTGGGGGACGGAGCAACTCTAACCACAGATACGCAGTATTTT. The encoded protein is CASSLGDGATLTTDTQYF.

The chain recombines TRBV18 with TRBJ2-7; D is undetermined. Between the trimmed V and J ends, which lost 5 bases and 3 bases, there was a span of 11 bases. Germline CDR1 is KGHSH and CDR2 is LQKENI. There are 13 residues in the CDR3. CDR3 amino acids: CASSSSDHYEQYF. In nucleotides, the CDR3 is TGTGCCAGCTCATCCTCGGACCACTACGAGCAGTACTTC.

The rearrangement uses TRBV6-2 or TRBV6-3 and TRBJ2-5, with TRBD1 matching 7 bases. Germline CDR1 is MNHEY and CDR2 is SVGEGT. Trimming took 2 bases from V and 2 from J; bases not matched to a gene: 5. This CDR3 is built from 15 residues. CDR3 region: CASSYATGAQETQYF. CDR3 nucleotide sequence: TGTGCCAGCAGTTACGCAACAGGGGCTCAAGAGACCCAGTACTTC.

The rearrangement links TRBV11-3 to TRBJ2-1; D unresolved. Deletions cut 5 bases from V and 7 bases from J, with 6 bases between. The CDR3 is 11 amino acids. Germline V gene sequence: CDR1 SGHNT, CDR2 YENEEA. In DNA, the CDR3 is TGTGCCAGCAGCCACCGGAATGAGCAGTTCTTC. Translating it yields CASSHRNEQFF.

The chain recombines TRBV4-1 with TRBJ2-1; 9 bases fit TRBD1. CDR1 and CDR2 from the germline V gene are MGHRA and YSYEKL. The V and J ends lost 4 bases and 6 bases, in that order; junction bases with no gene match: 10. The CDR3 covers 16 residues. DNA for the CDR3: TGCGCCAGCAGCCCCTCACAGGGGGCGTCGTCCAATGAGCAGTTCTTC. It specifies CASSPSQGASSNEQFF.

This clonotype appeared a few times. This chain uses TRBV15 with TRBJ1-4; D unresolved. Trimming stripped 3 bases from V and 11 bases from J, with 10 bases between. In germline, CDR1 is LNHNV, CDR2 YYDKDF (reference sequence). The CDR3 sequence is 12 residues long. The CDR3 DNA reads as TGTGCCACCAGCAGCGACATCCAGAAACTGTTTTTT. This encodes CATSSDIQKLFF. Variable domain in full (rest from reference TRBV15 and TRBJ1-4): DAMVIQNPRYQVTQFGKPVTLSCSQTLNHNVMYWYQQKSSQAPKLLFHYYDKDFNNEADTPDNFQSRRPNTSFCFLDIRSPGLGDTAMYLCATSSDIQKLFFGSGTQLSVL.

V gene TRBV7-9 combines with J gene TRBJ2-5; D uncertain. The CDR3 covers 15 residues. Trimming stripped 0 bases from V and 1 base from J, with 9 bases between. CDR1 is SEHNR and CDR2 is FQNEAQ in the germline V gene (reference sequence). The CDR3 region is CASSLAQAVQETQYF. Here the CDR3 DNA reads TGTGCCAGCAGCTTAGCGCAGGCGGTCCAAGAGACCCAGTACTTC. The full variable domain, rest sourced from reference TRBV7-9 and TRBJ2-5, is DTGVSQNPRHKITKRGQNVTFRCDPISEHNRLYWYRQTLGQGPEFLTYFQNEAQLEKSRLLSDRFSAERPKGSFSTLEIQRTEQGDSAMYLCASSLAQAVQETQYFGPGTRLLVL.

The CDR3 DNA reads as TGTGCCAGCCGGGGAGGGGCCAGGAATACGCAGTATTTT. Translation gives CASRGGARNTQYF. This sequence joins TRBV12-3 or TRBV12-4 and TRBJ2-3; TRBD2 matches at 7 bases. The CDR3 runs 13 residues. After removal of 8 bases from V and 7 bases from J, the junction contained 9 bases not matched to a gene.

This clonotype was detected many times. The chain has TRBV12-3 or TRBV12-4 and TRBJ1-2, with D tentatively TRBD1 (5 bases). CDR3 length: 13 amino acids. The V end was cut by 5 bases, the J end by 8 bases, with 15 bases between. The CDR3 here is CASSRRVVEGYTF. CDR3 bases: TGTGCCAGCAGTCGCAGGGTGGTGGAGGGCTACACCTTC.

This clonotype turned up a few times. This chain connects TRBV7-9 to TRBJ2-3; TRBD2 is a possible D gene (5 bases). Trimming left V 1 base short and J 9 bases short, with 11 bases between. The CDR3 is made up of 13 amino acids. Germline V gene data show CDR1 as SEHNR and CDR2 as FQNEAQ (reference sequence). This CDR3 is CASSLVLGETQYF. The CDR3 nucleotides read TGTGCCAGCAGCTTAGTTCTGGGAGAGACGCAGTATTTT.

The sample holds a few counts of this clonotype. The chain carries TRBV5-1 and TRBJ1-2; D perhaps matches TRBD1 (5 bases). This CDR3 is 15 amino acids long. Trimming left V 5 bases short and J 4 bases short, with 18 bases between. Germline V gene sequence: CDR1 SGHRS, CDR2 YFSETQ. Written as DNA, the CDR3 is TGCGCCAGCAGACGAGGGGCCACCGGCCCCTATGGCTACACCTTC. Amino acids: CASRRGATGPYGYTF. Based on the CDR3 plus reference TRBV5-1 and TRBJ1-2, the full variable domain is KAGVTQTPRYLIKTRGQQVTLSCSPISGHRSVSWYQQTPGQGLQFLFEYFSETQRNKGNFPGRFSGRQFSNSRSEMNVSTLELGDSALYLCASRRGATGPYGYTFGSGTRLTVV.